The TCR beta chain under discussion was sequenced for a study of blood T cell repertoires in COVID-19. Per the original methods: For nucleated cells, counts were estimated from reference gene primer amplification. Sequencing used immunoSEQ multiplex PCR; TCRdb keeps in-frame clones, though not all of them. That table gives V, J and clone size, and the DNA gave D and trimming. There are 45,000 to 55,000 clones in the sample; 75% to 90% occur only once, and approximately 5% lies in the top ten. The CDR3 length is 16 residues. The V gene's germline CDR1 is LGHNA and CDR2 YSLEER. With 0 bases removed from V and 0 bases from J, the gap between germline ends came to 9 bases.

This chain connects TRBV4-3 to TRBJ2-1; the D gene is possibly TRBD1 (6 bases). The source is a human donor in a cohort sampled during active COVID-19. Input material: peripheral blood. The CDR3, as DNA: TGCGCCAGCAGCCAAGATGGGGGCGGCTCCTACAATGAGCAGTTCTTC. Protein product: CASSQDGGGSYNEQFF.